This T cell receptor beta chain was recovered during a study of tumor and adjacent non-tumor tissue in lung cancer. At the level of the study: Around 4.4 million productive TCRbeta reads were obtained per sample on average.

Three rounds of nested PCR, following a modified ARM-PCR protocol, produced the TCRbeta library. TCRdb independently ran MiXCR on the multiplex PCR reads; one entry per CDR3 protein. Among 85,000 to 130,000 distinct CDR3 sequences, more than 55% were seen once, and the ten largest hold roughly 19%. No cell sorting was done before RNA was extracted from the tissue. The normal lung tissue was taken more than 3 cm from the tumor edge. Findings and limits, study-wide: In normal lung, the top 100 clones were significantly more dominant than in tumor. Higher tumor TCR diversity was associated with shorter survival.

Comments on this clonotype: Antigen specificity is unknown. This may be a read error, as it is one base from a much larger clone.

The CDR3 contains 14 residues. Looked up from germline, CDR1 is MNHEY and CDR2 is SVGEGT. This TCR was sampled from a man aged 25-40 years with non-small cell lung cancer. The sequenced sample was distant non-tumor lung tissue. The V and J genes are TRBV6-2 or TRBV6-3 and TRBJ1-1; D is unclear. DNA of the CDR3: TGTGACAGCAGTTACCGGCGGGAATCAACTGAAGCTTTCTTT. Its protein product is CDSSYRRESTEAFF.